The clone carrying this T cell receptor (beta chain) occurred a few times. The antigen is undetermined. This entry comes from a study of T cell repertoires in cytomegalovirus infection. TCRdb analysed the reads with MiXCR anew, one entry per CDR3 protein. The sample has fewer than 900,000 distinct CDR3 sequences; about 29% are singletons. Specimen: cultured CD8+ T cells from PBMCs, collected from culture after CMV antigen stimulation. The sequence was collected from a human donor in good health (CMV status not recorded). Some clones in this sample may be carry-over from other donors' samples.

The CDR3 spells CASSRRGRKFF. DNA for the CDR3: TGTGCCAGCAGTCGCAGGGGCCGCAAGTTCTTC. The chain employs TRBV27 and TRBJ2-1; possibly TRBD1 for D (6 bases). V lost 5 bases, J lost 14 bases, and 13 bases lay in between. From germline, CDR1 is MNHEY and CDR2 SMNVEV (reference sequence). This CDR3 contains 11 residues.